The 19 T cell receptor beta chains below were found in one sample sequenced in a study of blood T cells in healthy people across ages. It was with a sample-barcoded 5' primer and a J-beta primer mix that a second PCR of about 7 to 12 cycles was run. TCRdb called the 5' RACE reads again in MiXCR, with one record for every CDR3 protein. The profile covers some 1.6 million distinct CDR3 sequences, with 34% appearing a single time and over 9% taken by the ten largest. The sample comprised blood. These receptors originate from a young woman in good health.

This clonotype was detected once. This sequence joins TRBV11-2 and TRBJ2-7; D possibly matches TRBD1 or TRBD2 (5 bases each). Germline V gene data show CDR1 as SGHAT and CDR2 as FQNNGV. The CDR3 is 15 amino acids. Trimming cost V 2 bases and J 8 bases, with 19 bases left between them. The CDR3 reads CASSLIRDGLMKQYF. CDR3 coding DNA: TGTGCCAGCAGCTTAATCCGGGACGGGCTAATGAAGCAGTACTTC.

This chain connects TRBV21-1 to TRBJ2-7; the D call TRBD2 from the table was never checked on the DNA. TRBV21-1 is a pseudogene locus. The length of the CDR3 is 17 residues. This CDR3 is CASILGLYERTSYEQYF. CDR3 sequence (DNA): TGTGCCAGCATCCTAGGGCTCTACGAGCGGACCTCCTACGAGCAGTACTTC.

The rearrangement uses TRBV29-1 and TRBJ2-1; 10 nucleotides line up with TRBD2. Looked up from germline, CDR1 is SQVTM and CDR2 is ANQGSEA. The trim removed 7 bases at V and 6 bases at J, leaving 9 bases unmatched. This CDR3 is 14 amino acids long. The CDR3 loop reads CSATSGTSANEQFF. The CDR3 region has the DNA TGCAGCGCCACTTCCGGGACTAGCGCCAATGAGCAGTTCTTC.

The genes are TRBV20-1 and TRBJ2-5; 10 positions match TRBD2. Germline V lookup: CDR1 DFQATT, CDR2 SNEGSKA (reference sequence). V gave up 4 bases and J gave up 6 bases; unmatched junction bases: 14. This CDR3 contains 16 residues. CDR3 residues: CSATQRLAGARKTQYF. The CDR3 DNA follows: TGCAGTGCTACCCAGCGTCTAGCGGGAGCTAGGAAGACCCAGTACTTC.

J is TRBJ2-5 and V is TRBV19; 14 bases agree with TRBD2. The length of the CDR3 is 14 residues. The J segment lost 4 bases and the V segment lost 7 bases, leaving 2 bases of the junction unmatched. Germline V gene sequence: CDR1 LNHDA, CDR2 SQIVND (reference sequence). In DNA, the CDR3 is TGTGCCAGTAAGGGACTAGCGGGAGTAGAGACCCAGTACTTC. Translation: CASKGLAGVETQYF. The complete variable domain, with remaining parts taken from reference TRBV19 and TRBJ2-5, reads DGGITQSPKYLFRKEGQNVTLSCEQNLNHDAMYWYRQDPGQGLRLIYYSQIVNDFQKGDIAEGYSVSREKKESFPLTVTSAQKNPTAFYLCASKGLAGVETQYFGPGTRLLVL.

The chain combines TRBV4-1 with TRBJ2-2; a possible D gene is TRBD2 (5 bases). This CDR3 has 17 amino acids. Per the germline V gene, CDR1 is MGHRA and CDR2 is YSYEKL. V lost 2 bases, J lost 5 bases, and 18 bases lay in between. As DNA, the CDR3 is TGCGCCAGCAGCCAACGGAAGGGCGGGTTGGGGACCGGGGAGCTGTTTTTT. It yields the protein CASSQRKGGLGTGELFF.

The DNA for the CDR3 is TGCAGCGTTATGACAGGACCCACCGGGGAGCTGTTTTTT. Amino acid sequence: CSVMTGPTGELFF. The chain carries TRBV29-1 and TRBJ2-2, with D perhaps TRBD1 (6 bases). The CDR3 runs to 13 residues. Trimming shortened V by 5 bases and J by 4 bases, and 11 bases separated the two germline ends. Germline V gene sequence: CDR1 SQVTM, CDR2 ANQGSEA.

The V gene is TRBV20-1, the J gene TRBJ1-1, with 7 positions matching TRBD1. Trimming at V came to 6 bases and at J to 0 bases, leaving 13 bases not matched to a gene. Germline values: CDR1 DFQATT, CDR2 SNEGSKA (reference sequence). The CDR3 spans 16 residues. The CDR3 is CSAVWDSYLMNTEAFF. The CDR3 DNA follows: TGCAGTGCGGTCTGGGACAGCTACTTAATGAACACTGAAGCTTTCTTT.

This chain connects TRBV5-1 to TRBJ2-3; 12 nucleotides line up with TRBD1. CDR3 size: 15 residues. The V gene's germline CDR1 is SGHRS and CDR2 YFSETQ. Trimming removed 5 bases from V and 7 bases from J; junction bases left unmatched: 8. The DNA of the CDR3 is TGCGCCAGCAGAGCCGGGACAGGGGGCGAAAATACGCAGTATTTT. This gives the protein CASRAGTGGENTQYF.

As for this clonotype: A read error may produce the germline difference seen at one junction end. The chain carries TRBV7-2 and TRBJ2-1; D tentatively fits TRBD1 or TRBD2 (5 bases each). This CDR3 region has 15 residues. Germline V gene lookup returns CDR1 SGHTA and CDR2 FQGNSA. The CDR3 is CAGSLLGTTYNEQFF. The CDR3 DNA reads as TGTGCCGGCAGCTTACTCGGGACCACATACAATGAGCAGTTCTTC.

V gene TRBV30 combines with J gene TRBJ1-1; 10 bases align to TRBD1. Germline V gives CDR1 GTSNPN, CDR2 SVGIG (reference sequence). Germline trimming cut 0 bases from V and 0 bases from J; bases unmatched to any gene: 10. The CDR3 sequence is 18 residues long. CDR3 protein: CAWSVRRTGGPMNTEAFF. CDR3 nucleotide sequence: TGTGCCTGGAGTGTTCGTCGGACAGGGGGTCCGATGAACACTGAAGCTTTCTTT. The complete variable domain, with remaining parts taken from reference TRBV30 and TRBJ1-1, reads SQTIHQWPATLVQPVGSPLSLECTVEGTSNPNLYWYRQAAGRGLQLLFYSVGIGQISSEVPQNLSASRPQDRQFILSSKKLLLSDSGFYLCAWSVRRTGGPMNTEAFFGQGTRLTVV.

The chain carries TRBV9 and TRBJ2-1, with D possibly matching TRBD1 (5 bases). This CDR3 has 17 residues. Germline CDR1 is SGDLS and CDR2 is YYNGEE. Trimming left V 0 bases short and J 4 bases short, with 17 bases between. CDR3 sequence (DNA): TGTGCCAGCAGCGTAGTCGAAGGCAGGGCGTATTACAATGAGCAGTTCTTC. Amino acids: CASSVVEGRAYYNEQFF.

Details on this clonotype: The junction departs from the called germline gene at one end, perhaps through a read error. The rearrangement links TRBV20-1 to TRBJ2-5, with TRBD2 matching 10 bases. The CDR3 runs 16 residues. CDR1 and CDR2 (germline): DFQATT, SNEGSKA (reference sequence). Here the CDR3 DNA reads TGCAGTGCTAGGGGCGGAGCGGGAGGGCCGTCAGAGGCCCAGTACTTC. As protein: CSARGGAGGPSEAQYF.

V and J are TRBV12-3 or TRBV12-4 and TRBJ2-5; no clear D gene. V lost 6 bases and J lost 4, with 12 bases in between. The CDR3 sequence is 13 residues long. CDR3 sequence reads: CASSSFTRETQYF. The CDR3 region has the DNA TGTGCCAGCAGCTCATTTACGAGAGAGACCCAGTACTTC.

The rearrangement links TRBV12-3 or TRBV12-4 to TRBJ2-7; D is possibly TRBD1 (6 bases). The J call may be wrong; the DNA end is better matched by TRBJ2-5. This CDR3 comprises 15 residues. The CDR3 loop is CASSPSSTGGETQYF. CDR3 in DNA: TGTGCCAGCAGCCCCTCTTCGACAGGAGGTGAGACCCAGTACTTC.

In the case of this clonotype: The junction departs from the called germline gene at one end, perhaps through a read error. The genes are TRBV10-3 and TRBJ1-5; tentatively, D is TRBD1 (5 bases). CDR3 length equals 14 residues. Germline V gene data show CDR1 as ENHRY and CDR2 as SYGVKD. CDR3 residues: CVISEDLMGEPQHF. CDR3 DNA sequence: TGTGTCATCAGTGAGGACTTAATGGGGGAGCCCCAGCATTTT.

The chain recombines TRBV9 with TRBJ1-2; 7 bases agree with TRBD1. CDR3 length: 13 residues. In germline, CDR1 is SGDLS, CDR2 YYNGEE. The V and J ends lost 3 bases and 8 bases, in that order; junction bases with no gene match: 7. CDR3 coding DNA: TGTGCCAGCAGCGCTCAGGGGGTTGAAGGCTACACCTTC. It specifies CASSAQGVEGYTF.

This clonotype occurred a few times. CDR3 in amino acids: CASRREYQETQYF. The CDR3 DNA is TGTGCCTCCCGACGGGAGTACCAAGAGACCCAGTACTTC. The chain recombines TRBV27 with TRBJ2-5, with D tentatively TRBD2 (6 bases). The CDR3 covers 13 residues. Germline V gene sequence: CDR1 MNHEY, CDR2 SMNVEV (reference sequence). V was cut by 11 bases and J by 0 bases, with 13 bases left in between.

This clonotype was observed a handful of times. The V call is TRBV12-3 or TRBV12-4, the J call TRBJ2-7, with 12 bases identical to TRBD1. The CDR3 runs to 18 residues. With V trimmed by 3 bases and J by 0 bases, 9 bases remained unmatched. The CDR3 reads CASSFGDRGRSSSYEQYF. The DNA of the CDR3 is TGTGCCAGCAGTTTTGGGGACAGGGGGCGTTCAAGCTCCTACGAGCAGTACTTC.